The TCR beta chain described here comes from a study of shared clonotypes between healthy human individuals. Study-level points and caveats: Estimated richness was generally greater in naive than memory subsets.

As to this clone: Antigen specificity is unknown.

Trimming shortened V by 5 bases and J by 1 base, and 8 bases separated the two germline ends. The CDR3 contains 13 residues. Germline CDR1 LNHDA, CDR2 SQIVND (reference sequence). The method was immunoSEQ multiplex PCR; TCRdb's version includes in-frame clones alone and lacks a portion of them. The data hold roughly 1,100,000 clones, with around 74% observed a single time. The sequence was collected from a young man in good health. J is TRBJ1-1 and V is TRBV19, with D perhaps TRBD1 (6 bases). Sequencing used memory CD4+ T cells sorted from blood. As for subset: CD45RA-negative fraction. CDR3 sequence reads: CASSATGNTEAFF. The CDR3 nucleotides read TGTGCCAGTAGTGCGACAGGGAACACTGAAGCTTTCTTT.